Sequencing of this T cell receptor (beta chain) was carried out in a study of blood T cell repertoires in COVID-19 (TCRdb year 2020). Background on the whole study: Collaborator samples came from the United States, Italy and Spain and covered acute and convalescent phases of COVID-19. The material from the prospective study consisted of cDNA or gDNA derived from T cells, B-cell-depleted T cells, or PBMCs. Deeply sampled blood TCRbeta repertoires from subjects exposed to, actively infected with, or recovered from COVID-19 were included in the dataset. The repertoires were released in a freely available public database intended as a resource for research on the immune response to SARS-CoV-2. The samples were drawn from the first 160 participants of the ongoing ImmuneRACE study and from roughly 1,300 subjects provided by 6 global collaborators. The sample metadata nearly always contained a de-identified subject ID, COVID-19 status, age in years and sex. Where available, HLA class I and class II types were taken from metadata supplied by the sample provider and were not determined by assay-based typing. Overall study results and their limits: The amount of clinical and demographic metadata varied by source and participant and was provided uncurated.

CDR1 and CDR2 are drawn from the germline V gene: SGHRS, YFSETQ. Germline trimming: 0 bases from V, 3 bases from J; junction bases outside gene matches: 13. From its cysteine to its phenylalanine, the CDR3 spans 18 amino acids. Left in the record is the CDR3 DNA by itself, 54 bases read in frame from the first base. The immunoSEQ Assay, a bias-controlled multiplex PCR, was used to amplify TCRbeta CDR3 regions from genomic DNA. Under the source paper's analysis protocol: Nucleated cell counts per sample were estimated from amplification of reference gene primers within the assay. To quantify the absolute abundance of each unique TCRbeta CDR3 rearrangement, sequence reads were collapsed and filtered. For each sample, productive Simpson clonality was calculated as the square root of Simpson's diversity index over productive rearrangements. In its TCRdb copy, this immuneACCESS table keeps in-frame sequences only and misses some clones. Where compared with another copy, unresolved V genes explain less than half of these, and the others have no known cause. Clone size and the V and J calls come from that table; the DNA yielded D and trimming. Present in this sample are fewer than 200,000 clones, about 82% of which were seen just once. Roughly 6.8% of the sample is taken by the ten largest.

With respect to this clone: The antigen it binds to is not known. There are no base qualities to consult, and no much larger clone falls within one base.

Whole blood was collected in K2EDTA tubes by collaborating institutions according to the institutions' own protocols. For TCRbeta analysis, collaborators shipped samples as frozen whole blood, isolated PBMCs, or DNA extracted from either of those sample types. This clonotype was sampled from an older man with active or convalescent COVID-19. Sequenced input: peripheral blood. The rearrangement combines TRBV5-1 with TRBJ1-2; the central 8 bases match TRBD1. The DNA sequence is TGCGCCAGCAGCTTGGCCGCTCCAACAGGGGGAGGCGACTATGGCTACACCTTC. It encodes CASSLAAPTGGGDYGYTF.